The entry that follows covers one TCR beta chain sequence. Its antigen is undetermined. This PCR relied on a set of 60 Vbeta primers and 13 Jbeta primers. Method: immunoSEQ multiplex PCR; TCRdb's copy keeps in-frame clones and lacks some. Among 150,000 to 200,000 clones listed, approximately 80% were seen once. Though nominally healthy at sampling, donors likely had unrecorded immune exposures. These data originate in a study of cytomegalovirus exposure and HLA in healthy donors. With 2 bases removed from V and 2 bases from J, the gap between germline ends came to 18 bases. Germline-derived CDR1 and CDR2 are SGHRS and YFSETQ. The CDR3 is 17 amino acids. Findings and caveats of the study: Researchers catalogued about 150 TCR beta chains as cytomegalovirus-associated. The presence/absence work took it that sequencing depth was about the same across donors. Reportedly, TCR beta sequences accurately predicted HLA-A and HLA-B alleles in most subjects.

Sequencing input: PBMCs. This sequence originates from a man aged 18 to 35 in good health and CMV-seronegative. This chain joins TRBV5-1 and TRBJ2-3; D may be TRBD2 (6 bases). The CDR3 DNA sequence: TGCGCCAGCAGCTTTGGGACTTCGGGGTACCCCACAGATACGCAGTATTTT. It yields the protein CASSFGTSGYPTDTQYF.